One and the same sample provided the 25 T cell receptor beta chains below, sequenced in a study of beta chain features in type 1 diabetes. Study findings and constraints: Moderate but significant shortening of TCRB CDR3s was recorded in all four CD4+ subsets from Type 1 diabetes patients.

Which antigens these TCRs recognize remains unknown. Expressed TCRB transcripts got sequenced, as all isolated RNA was reverse transcribed. Clones were read by immunoSEQ multiplex PCR, and TCRdb kept only the in-frame ones, dropping some. This table holds 50,000 or so clones, roughly 39% found once. The sample was Tregs from blood. The receptors come from a man younger than 45 with type 1 diabetes.

Only a few counts were recorded for this clone. This sequence joins TRBV28 and TRBJ2-2; 10 nucleotides line up with TRBD1. Germline lookup yields CDR1 MDHEN and CDR2 SYDVKM. The CDR3 is 15 amino acids. Unmatched junction bases numbered 9, after V lost 8 bases and J lost 6 bases. The CDR3 reads CASHPLGQGAGELFF. In DNA, the CDR3 is TGTGCCAGCCACCCCCTAGGACAGGGGGCCGGGGAGCTGTTTTTT.

The V and J genes are TRBV11-2 and TRBJ2-5; D is uncertain. The CDR3 is made up of 12 amino acids. V lost 5 bases and J lost 4, with 8 bases in between. Germline lookup yields CDR1 SGHAT and CDR2 FQNNGV. CDR3 sequence reads: CASSRERETQYF. The CDR3 DNA is TGTGCCAGCAGCCGAGAGAGAGAGACCCAGTACTTC. Using reference TRBV11-2 and TRBJ2-5 for the parts outside the CDR3, the full variable domain is EAGVAQSPRYKIIEKRQSVAFWCNPISGHATLYWYQQILGQGPKLLIQFQNNGVVDDSQLPKDRFSAERLKGVDSTLKIQPAKLEDSAVYLCASSRERETQYFGPGTRLLVL.

This clone was picked up one time. The chain employs TRBV4-1 and TRBJ2-2; D is possibly TRBD2 (5 bases). The V gene lost 2 bases and the J gene lost 0 bases, with 13 bases spanning the gap. Germline V CDR1 and CDR2: MGHRA, YSYEKL. This CDR3 contains 17 residues. CDR3 coding DNA: TGCGCCAGCAGCCAACGCGGACTCGCCGCGAACACCGGGGAGCTGTTTTTT. Amino acid sequence: CASSQRGLAANTGELFF.

This clone has more than one count but fewer than ten. This chain uses TRBV7-9 with TRBJ1-1; D might be TRBD1 (5 bases). Germline-derived CDR1 and CDR2 are SEHNR and FQNEAQ (reference sequence). V lost 1 base to trimming and J lost 14 bases, with 14 bases between them. The CDR3 contains 12 residues. CDR3 amino acids: CASSLDVLGPFF. In DNA form, the CDR3 reads TGTGCCAGCAGCTTAGATGTGTTGGGGCCCTTCTTT. Full variable domain (rest looked up from reference TRBV7-9 and TRBJ1-1): DTGVSQNPRHKITKRGQNVTFRCDPISEHNRLYWYRQTLGQGPEFLTYFQNEAQLEKSRLLSDRFSAERPKGSFSTLEIQRTEQGDSAMYLCASSLDVLGPFFGQGTRLTVV.

The chain carries TRBV5-6 and TRBJ2-3; no definite D call. This CDR3 is built from 13 residues. The V end lost 4 bases, the J end lost 6 bases, and 12 bases lay between the germline ends. Germline values: CDR1 SGHDT, CDR2 YYEEEE. The CDR3 sequence is CASSGVSGDTQYF. The CDR3 DNA is TGTGCCAGCAGCGGAGTATCGGGTGATACGCAGTATTTT.

This clone was counted between two and nine times. The J gene is TRBJ1-6, the V gene TRBV5-4; 11 nucleotides agree with TRBD1. With V trimmed by 6 bases and J by 6 bases, 5 bases remained unmatched. CDR3 size: 15 residues. Germline loops: CDR1 SGHNT, CDR2 YYREEE (reference sequence). The CDR3, as DNA: TGTGCCAGCACCGGGGGACAGGGGGGTAATTCACCCCTCCACTTT. Its protein product is CASTGGQGGNSPLHF.

This chain joins TRBV5-4 and TRBJ2-1, with 11 bases lining up with TRBD2. This CDR3 comprises 15 residues. From germline, CDR1 is SGHNT and CDR2 YYREEE (reference sequence). J was trimmed by 5 bases and V by 4 bases; bases with no gene match: 5. CDR3 protein: CASSPTSGDNNEQFF. The CDR3 DNA sequence: TGTGCCAGCAGCCCGACTAGCGGGGATAACAATGAGCAGTTCTTC.

This rearrangement joins TRBV7-8 to TRBJ2-3, with 8 positions matching TRBD2. CDR3 length: 16 amino acids. Per germline, CDR1 SGHVS and CDR2 FQNEAQ. V was clipped by 5 bases and J by 2 bases; unmatched bases: 9. For the CDR3, the DNA is TGTGCCAGCAGCCCGTTTGGACTAGCAGACACAGATACGCAGTATTTT. It translates to CASSPFGLADTDTQYF.

In this sample, this clone turned up a few times. DNA of the CDR3: TGTGCCAGCACCAAACAACAGGGGGGGATCTACGAGCAGTACTTC. As protein: CASTKQQGGIYEQYF. This chain uses TRBV27 with TRBJ2-7; D is perhaps TRBD1 (8 bases). Trimming shortened V by 7 bases and J by 3 bases, and 19 bases separated the two germline ends. Germline lookup yields CDR1 MNHEY and CDR2 SMNVEV (reference sequence). CDR3 size: 15 residues.

V usage is TRBV2 and J usage is TRBJ2-5, with TRBD1 matching over 7 bases. Trimming removed 4 bases from V and 1 base from J; junction bases left unmatched: 3. CDR1 SNHLY and CDR2 FYNNEI come from the germline V gene. The CDR3 has 14 amino acids. The CDR3: CASSGRQGQETQYF. CDR3 bases: TGTGCCAGCAGTGGTAGACAGGGCCAAGAGACCCAGTACTTC.

Here the CDR3 reads CASSPHRGLDSGYTF. The DNA for the CDR3 is TGTGCCAGTAGTCCCCACAGGGGGCTTGATTCTGGCTACACCTTC. The V call is TRBV19, the J call TRBJ1-2, with 9 bases matching TRBD1. CDR3 length: 15 amino acids. Germline V CDR1 and CDR2: LNHDA, SQIVND (reference sequence). Trimming at V came to 5 bases and at J to 7 bases, leaving 11 bases not matched to a gene.

The chain uses TRBV9 and TRBJ2-1; TRBD1 might be the D (6 bases). The germline CDR1 and CDR2 sequences are SGDLS and YYNGEE. The CDR3 is made up of 14 amino acids. V dropped 3 bases and J dropped 2 bases, with 9 bases sitting between them. CDR3 DNA: TGTGCCAGCAGCGAAGGGGGACCCTACAATGAGCAGTTCTTC. It is translated as CASSEGGPYNEQFF.

The rearrangement uses TRBV18 and TRBJ2-5; no clear D gene. CDR1 KGHSH and CDR2 LQKENI come from the germline V gene. The CDR3 length is 15 residues. Trimming stripped 4 bases from V and 2 bases from J, with 14 bases between. For the CDR3, the DNA is TGTGCCAGCTCACTGTCCAGTGCCCCTCAAGAGACCCAGTACTTC. Residues: CASSLSSAPQETQYF.

The rearrangement joins TRBV6-5 to TRBJ2-1; 10 bases are a match to TRBD2. Germline-derived CDR1 and CDR2 are MNHEY and SVGAGI. V dropped 2 bases and J dropped 5; count of bases not matched to a gene: 0. The CDR3 runs 14 residues. CDR3 amino acids: CASSYTSGDNEQFF. The CDR3 bases are TGTGCCAGCAGTTACACTAGCGGGGACAATGAGCAGTTCTTC.

The chain combines TRBV7-2 with TRBJ2-3; D is unclear. Trimming took 5 bases from V and 0 from J, leaving 9 bases between them. The length of the CDR3 is 14 residues. Germline lookup yields CDR1 SGHTA and CDR2 FQGNSA. CDR3 sequence: CASSRSTSTDTQYF. The DNA for the CDR3 is TGTGCCAGCAGCCGTTCGACTAGCACAGATACGCAGTATTTT.

The CDR3 sequence: CAGTRLVNEQFF. CDR3 nucleotides: TGTGCCGGTACGAGACTAGTAAATGAGCAGTTCTTC. This chain uses TRBV30 with TRBJ2-1, with a tentative D call TRBD2 (6 bases). CDR1 and CDR2 (germline): GTSNPN, SVGIG (reference sequence). This CDR3 region has 12 residues. Trimming shortened V by 8 bases and J by 7 bases, and 15 bases separated the two germline ends.

The gene calls are TRBV2 and TRBJ1-1, with D possibly TRBD1 on 5 matching bases. Germline CDR1 reads SNHLY; CDR2 reads FYNNEI. The CDR3 totals 15 residues. V was shortened by 2 bases and J by 2 bases, with 12 bases between the two germline ends. CDR3 protein: CASSEQGRVNTEAFF. The CDR3 DNA reads TGTGCCAGCAGTGAACAGGGTCGCGTAAACACTGAAGCTTTCTTT.

This sequence joins TRBV20-1 and TRBJ2-7; possible D gene TRBD2, 6 bases. Germline CDR1 and CDR2: DFQATT and SNEGSKA (reference sequence). V was cut by 6 bases and J by 3 bases, with 9 bases left in between. The CDR3 is 11 residues long. DNA of the CDR3: TGCAGTGCCCTGACTAGCTACGAGCAGTACTTC. Protein sequence: CSALTSYEQYF.

V gene TRBV6-6 combines with J gene TRBJ2-5; no firm D call. Germline V gene lookup returns CDR1 MNHNY and CDR2 SVGAGI (reference sequence). V dropped 4 bases and J dropped 3 bases, with 3 bases sitting between them. The CDR3 covers 11 residues. This CDR3 is CASSFKETQYF. For the CDR3, the DNA is TGTGCCAGCAGTTTTAAAGAGACCCAGTACTTC.

J is TRBJ1-5 and V is TRBV6-6, with 9 bases matching TRBD1. Germline CDR1 MNHNY, CDR2 SVGAGI (reference sequence). V lost 8 bases, J lost 3 bases, and 2 bases stayed unmatched. CDR3 length: 13 amino acids. The CDR3 spells CASRDRDNQPQHF. CDR3 DNA sequence: TGTGCCAGCCGGGACAGGGACAATCAGCCCCAGCATTTT.

The V call is TRBV9, the J call TRBJ2-1, with 9 bases lining up with TRBD2. Germline V gene lookup returns CDR1 SGDLS and CDR2 YYNGEE. The CDR3 is made up of 16 amino acids. With V trimmed by 1 base and J by 8 bases, 10 bases remained unmatched. CDR3 sequence: CASSVRREGLVDEQFF. CDR3 sequence (DNA): TGTGCCAGCAGCGTACGGCGGGAGGGCCTGGTAGATGAGCAGTTCTTC.

The chain employs TRBV7-3 and TRBJ1-3; TRBD1 agrees at 7 bases. This CDR3 is built from 14 residues. Trimming cost V 3 bases and J 4 bases; bases outside gene matches: 3. CDR1 is SGHTA and CDR2 is FQGTGA in the germline V gene. DNA for the CDR3: TGTGCCAGCAGCTTGACAGGGATCGGAAACACCATATATTTT. Encoded protein: CASSLTGIGNTIYF.

There are a few counts of this clone. The chain is built from TRBV7-2 and TRBJ2-5, with a possible D match to TRBD1 (6 bases). The CDR3 covers 14 residues. CDR1 SGHTA and CDR2 FQGNSA come from the germline V gene. Trimming removed 3 bases at V and 4 bases at J, with 12 bases between. The CDR3 region has the DNA TGTGCCAGCAGCTTCGCAGGGGTAGGAGAGACCCAGTACTTC. Protein sequence: CASSFAGVGETQYF.

This clone was counted only a few times. For the CDR3, the DNA is TGTGCCAGCAGCTTGGGACAGGCCACCTACGAGCAGTACTTC. The encoded protein is CASSLGQATYEQYF. The chain is built from TRBV5-4 and TRBJ2-7, with D maybe TRBD1 (6 bases). Germline V lookup: CDR1 SGHNT, CDR2 YYREEE (reference sequence). The CDR3 has 14 amino acids. V was pared by 0 bases and J by 2 bases, with 9 bases between. The full variable domain, completed using reference TRBV5-4 and TRBJ2-7, is ETGVTQSPTHLIKTRGQQVTLRCSSQSGHNTVSWYQQALGQGPQFIFQYYREEENGRGNFPPRFSGLQFPNYSSELNVNALELDDSALYLCASSLGQATYEQYFGPGTRLTVT.

The chain joins TRBV11-1 to TRBJ2-5, with D hard to call. In germline, CDR1 is SGHAT, CDR2 FQDESV (reference sequence). The CDR3 loop spans 12 amino acids. The V end was cut by 5 bases, the J end by 4 bases, with 8 bases between. The CDR3 nucleotides are TGTGCCAGCAGCCCCCGAGGAGAGACCCAGTACTTC. Protein: CASSPRGETQYF. Combining the CDR3 with reference TRBV11-1 and TRBJ2-5 gives the whole variable domain EAEVAQSPRYKITEKSQAVAFWCDPISGHATLYWYRQILGQGPELLVQFQDESVVDDSQLPKDRFSAERLKGVDSTLKIQPAELGDSAMYLCASSPRGETQYFGPGTRLLVL.